The next 30 T cell receptor beta chains were all read from a single sample in a study of tumour-infiltrating T cells in Burkitt lymphoma. Generated by immunoSEQ multiplex PCR, the TCRdb table keeps only in-frame clones and is missing some. The data contain 14,000 or so clones, about 33% of them singletons. The sample comprised tumor tissue. The receptors stem from a human donor with diffuse large B-cell lymphoma.

This clone was detected once. This chain joins TRBV9 and TRBJ1-4; D is ambiguous. The CDR3 loop spans 14 amino acids. Trimming took 0 bases from V and 12 from J, leaving 15 bases between them. Germline V gene lookup returns CDR1 SGDLS and CDR2 YYNGEE. The CDR3 DNA follows: TGTGCCAGCAGCGTAGCTTCGGGTACTGGTGAACTGTTTTTT. This encodes CASSVASGTGELFF.

V and J are TRBV29-1 and TRBJ2-3; TRBD2 matches 9 bases. Germline loops: CDR1 SQVTM, CDR2 ANQGSEA. The CDR3 sequence is 16 residues long. V was pared by 0 bases and J by 4 bases, with 8 bases of the junction left unmatched. CDR3 sequence: CSVEDLLGTSPDTQYF. Here the CDR3 DNA reads TGCAGCGTTGAAGATCTTCTCGGGACTAGCCCAGATACGCAGTATTTT.

V usage is TRBV6-5 and J usage is TRBJ2-7; D might be TRBD1 (5 bases). Germline-derived CDR1 and CDR2 are MNHEY and SVGAGI. V lost 6 bases, J lost 2 bases, and 14 bases lay in between. This CDR3 has 14 residues. CDR3 amino acids: CASRTTEDTYEQYF. The CDR3 coding sequence is TGTGCCAGCAGGACAACCGAGGACACCTACGAGCAGTACTTC.

The rearrangement links TRBV6-5 to TRBJ1-2; D remains unclear. Trimming took off 6 bases at V and 2 bases at J, with 10 bases between the two ends. The CDR3 totals 13 residues. Germline CDR1 and CDR2: MNHEY and SVGAGI. CDR3: CASSRLVNYGYTF. Written as DNA, the CDR3 is TGTGCCAGCAGCCGGCTGGTAAACTATGGCTACACCTTC.

The rearrangement links TRBV27 to TRBJ2-1, with D maybe TRBD1 (5 bases). From germline, CDR1 is MNHEY and CDR2 SMNVEV (reference sequence). Trimming took 0 bases from V and 13 from J, leaving 10 bases between them. The CDR3 has 12 residues. The CDR3 region has the DNA TGTGCCAGCAGTTTATCCGACAGTCGACAGTTCTTC. This gives the protein CASSLSDSRQFF.

The chain is built from TRBV19 and TRBJ1-1, with D unresolved. The CDR3 extends over 11 amino acids. V lost 6 bases and J lost 3, with 5 bases in between. The V gene's germline CDR1 is LNHDA and CDR2 SQIVND (reference sequence). CDR3 protein: CASSTYTEAFF. The DNA of the CDR3 is TGTGCCAGTAGCACCTACACTGAAGCTTTCTTT.

The rearrangement joins TRBV27 to TRBJ2-1, with a tentative D call TRBD1 (5 bases). Germline CDR1 is MNHEY and CDR2 is SMNVEV (reference sequence). Trimming cost V 1 base and J 10 bases, with 14 bases left between them. The CDR3 spans 14 residues. As DNA, the CDR3 is TGTGCCAGCAGTTTATATCCCCGGGCAGGGGAGCAGTTCTTC. Amino acid sequence: CASSLYPRAGEQFF.

This rearrangement joins TRBV10-3 to TRBJ2-1, with D possibly TRBD1 on 6 matching bases. Per germline, CDR1 ENHRY and CDR2 SYGVKD. The CDR3 runs 13 residues. The V and J ends lost 3 bases and 7 bases respectively, with 10 bases between them. The DNA of the CDR3 is TGTGCCATCAGTGATAGGGGGAGTAATGAGCAGTTCTTC. Its translation is CAISDRGSNEQFF.

This clone occurred a few times. The chain recombines TRBV28 with TRBJ2-2, with a weak D call TRBD1 (5 bases). The CDR3 spans 13 residues. With 10 bases removed from V and 4 bases from J, the gap between germline ends came to 13 bases. In germline, CDR1 is MDHEN, CDR2 SYDVKM. Here the CDR3 reads CATIYRGTGELFF. DNA for the CDR3: TGTGCCACCATTTATAGGGGCACCGGGGAGCTGTTTTTT.

The rearrangement uses TRBV28 and TRBJ2-2; TRBD2 aligns across 14 bases. The CDR3 extends over 18 amino acids. Germline V gene lookup returns CDR1 MDHEN and CDR2 SYDVKM. Trimming cost V 5 bases and J 6 bases; bases outside gene matches: 11. The CDR3, as DNA: TGTGCCAGCAGTCGATCCGGGACTAGCGGGAGTACGTCCGGGGAGCTGTTTTTT. Translation: CASSRSGTSGSTSGELFF.

J is TRBJ1-3 and V is TRBV19; weak D call: TRBD1 (5 bases). The V end was cut by 11 bases, the J end by 0 bases, with 14 bases between. The germline V gene has CDR1 LNHDA and CDR2 SQIVND (reference sequence). CDR3 length equals 14 residues. The CDR3, as DNA: TGTGCCTCCCATAGGGGCAGCTCTGGAAACACCATATATTTT. Translated: CASHRGSSGNTIYF.

This clone occurred a few times. This chain uses TRBV4-1 with TRBJ2-7; D may be TRBD1 or TRBD2 (5 bases each). Germline assignment: CDR1 MGHRA and CDR2 YSYEKL. The CDR3 extends over 15 amino acids. V shed 0 bases and J shed 1 base, with 10 bases lying between them. This CDR3 is CASSQEGTFSYEQYF. The CDR3 coding sequence is TGCGCCAGCAGCCAAGAAGGGACGTTTTCCTACGAGCAGTACTTC.

This clone is medium-sized in the sample. The genes are TRBV27 and TRBJ2-1; TRBD2 matches at 12 bases. Germline V lookup: CDR1 MNHEY, CDR2 SMNVEV (reference sequence). Germline trimming cut 4 bases from V and 10 bases from J; bases unmatched to any gene: 11. The CDR3 runs to 16 residues. This CDR3 is CASSSMGLAGLVEQFF. The CDR3 nucleotides read TGTGCCAGCAGTTCGATGGGACTAGCGGGTTTAGTAGAGCAGTTCTTC.

The rearrangement links TRBV5-1 to TRBJ1-4; D not resolved. The CDR3 consists of 15 residues. Germline V lookup: CDR1 SGHRS, CDR2 YFSETQ. The V and J ends lost 1 base and 2 bases respectively, with 9 bases between them. The CDR3 nucleotides read TGCGCCAGCAGCTTGCTAGGAGGCACTAATGAAAAACTGTTTTTT. It codes for CASSLLGGTNEKLFF.

The CDR3: CASSAAGLQETQYF. Written as DNA, the CDR3 is TGCGCCAGCAGCGCGGCAGGGCTACAAGAGACCCAGTACTTC. J is TRBJ2-5 and V is TRBV5-1; TRBD1 is a possible D gene (5 bases). The CDR3 contains 14 residues. V gave up 4 bases and J gave up 2 bases, with 12 bases separating them. Germline-derived CDR1 and CDR2 are SGHRS and YFSETQ.

This sequence joins TRBV10-3 and TRBJ2-1; tentatively, D is TRBD2 (5 bases). The germline V and J ends were trimmed by 7 bases and 0 bases, with 10 bases remaining between them. The CDR3 consists of 14 residues. Per germline, CDR1 ENHRY and CDR2 SYGVKD. CDR3 sequence: CAITGRDSYNEQFF. For the CDR3, the DNA is TGTGCCATCACCGGACGGGACTCCTACAATGAGCAGTTCTTC.

The rearrangement links TRBV9 to TRBJ2-7; TRBD2 matches 8 bases. The junction had 15 bases not matched to a gene; V was cut back by 4 bases and J by 6 bases. Germline V gene lookup returns CDR1 SGDLS and CDR2 YYNGEE. This CDR3 region has 16 residues. CDR3 region: CASSSKGLVGPFEQYF. The CDR3 nucleotides read TGTGCCAGCAGCTCAAAGGGACTAGTAGGTCCCTTCGAGCAGTACTTC.

V and J are TRBV27 and TRBJ2-3, with TRBD1 identical over 10 bases. Germline assignment: CDR1 MNHEY and CDR2 SMNVEV (reference sequence). With 5 bases clipped from V and 4 bases from J, the junction kept 0 bases outside the gene matches. This CDR3 region has 13 residues. This CDR3 reads CASSGQGADTQYF. CDR3 nucleotides: TGTGCCAGCAGTGGACAGGGGGCAGATACGCAGTATTTT.

The V and J genes are TRBV6-1 and TRBJ2-2, with 10 bases that match TRBD1. Trimming at V came to 4 bases and at J to 4 bases, leaving 6 bases not matched to a gene. CDR1 and CDR2 from the germline V gene are MNHNS and SASEGT. There are 16 residues in the CDR3. The CDR3 reads CASSGRDRGTTGELFF. In DNA, the CDR3 is TGTGCCAGCAGTGGCCGGGACAGGGGCACCACCGGGGAGCTGTTTTTT.

This chain connects TRBV6-5 to TRBJ2-2, with no clear D. The CDR3 extends over 13 amino acids. Germline values: CDR1 MNHEY, CDR2 SVGAGI. V lost 0 bases, J lost 5 bases, and 4 bases lay in between. CDR3 in DNA: TGTGCCAGCAGTTACTCGAGGACCGGGGAGCTGTTTTTT. Protein product: CASSYSRTGELFF.

The chain recombines TRBV7-9 with TRBJ1-3; D is possibly TRBD1 (5 bases). The germline gives CDR1 SEHNR, CDR2 FQNEAQ (reference sequence). Trimming shortened V by 4 bases and J by 5 bases, and 12 bases separated the two germline ends. The CDR3 extends over 14 amino acids. The DNA for the CDR3 is TGTGCCAGCAGCTCCATGGGGGAGCGAAACACCATATATTTT. This encodes CASSSMGERNTIYF. Full variable domain (missing parts from reference TRBV7-9 and TRBJ1-3): DTGVSQNPRHKITKRGQNVTFRCDPISEHNRLYWYRQTLGQGPEFLTYFQNEAQLEKSRLLSDRFSAERPKGSFSTLEIQRTEQGDSAMYLCASSSMGERNTIYFGEGSWLTVV.

This clone appeared a single time. The rearrangement uses TRBV11-1 and TRBJ2-7; 9 nucleotides agree with TRBD2. CDR3 length: 14 residues. The J segment lost 3 bases and the V segment lost 3 bases, leaving 3 bases of the junction unmatched. Germline CDR1 SGHAT, CDR2 FQDESV (reference sequence). The CDR3 loop reads CASSFLAGNYEQYF. CDR3 DNA: TGTGCCAGCAGCTTCCTAGCGGGAAACTACGAGCAGTACTTC.

This chain connects TRBV19 to TRBJ1-5; D gene uncertain. The V gene lost 3 bases and the J gene lost 2 bases, with 17 bases spanning the gap. The CDR3 spans 17 residues. CDR1 LNHDA and CDR2 SQIVND come from the germline V gene (reference sequence). CDR3 sequence: CASSMSSGLWGNQPQHF. CDR3 nucleotides: TGTGCCAGTAGTATGTCGTCAGGCCTGTGGGGCAATCAGCCCCAGCATTTT.

This chain links TRBV7-2 with TRBJ2-3, with TRBD1 matching 8 bases. Trimming at V came to 1 base and at J to 5 bases, leaving 8 bases not matched to a gene. The CDR3 length is 16 residues. Germline V gene data show CDR1 as SGHTA and CDR2 as FQGNSA. The CDR3 nucleotides read TGTGCCAGCAGCTTAGGAGGACAGGGCTTTCAAGATACGCAGTATTTT. It encodes CASSLGGQGFQDTQYF.

This clone was counted once. This chain uses TRBV27 with TRBJ2-7; 8 nucleotides align to TRBD2. Per germline, CDR1 MNHEY and CDR2 SMNVEV (reference sequence). The CDR3 consists of 15 residues. J lost 3 bases, V lost 3 bases, and 7 bases had no gene match. The DNA for the CDR3 is TGTGCCAGCAGTTTCGGCCTAGCGGGTATCTACGAGCAGTACTTC. It codes for CASSFGLAGIYEQYF.

V is TRBV2 and J is TRBJ2-1; TRBD2 aligns across 9 bases. V was clipped by 9 bases and J by 9 bases; unmatched bases: 21. This CDR3 has 17 amino acids. Germline V lookup: CDR1 SNHLY, CDR2 FYNNEI. CDR3 in DNA: TGTGCCAGGCAGTTTAGCAGCTTGGAGACTAGCGGCCTTGAGCAGTTCTTC. This encodes CARQFSSLETSGLEQFF.

The count of this clone is one. The chain joins TRBV9 to TRBJ2-3; 9 positions agree with TRBD2. Trimming cost V 4 bases and J 4 bases; bases outside gene matches: 19. The CDR3 has 19 residues. CDR1 is SGDLS, CDR2 YYNGEE, per germline. CDR3 region: CASSHPPAGGSSSADTQYF. Here the CDR3 DNA reads TGTGCCAGCAGCCACCCCCCCGCGGGAGGGTCCTCTAGCGCAGATACGCAGTATTTT. The whole variable domain, remainder taken from reference TRBV9 and TRBJ2-3, is DSGVTQTPKHLITATGQRVTLRCSPRSGDLSVYWYQQSLDQGLQFLIQYYNGEERAKGNILERFSAQQFPDLHSELNLSSLELGDSALYFCASSHPPAGGSSSADTQYFGPGTRLTVL.

V usage is TRBV4-2 and J usage is TRBJ2-5; D unclear. The CDR3 covers 15 residues. V lost 1 base to trimming and J lost 0 bases, with 9 bases between them. CDR1 is LGHNA and CDR2 is YNFKEQ in the germline V gene. In nucleotides, the CDR3 is TGTGCCAGCAGCCAAGTTCTTGGGTACCAAGAGACCCAGTACTTC. Protein sequence: CASSQVLGYQETQYF.

V gene TRBV5-4 combines with J gene TRBJ2-5, with D possibly TRBD2 on 5 matching bases. The DNA end lines up better with TRBJ2-7; the J call may be wrong. Germline assignment: CDR1 SGHNT and CDR2 YYREEE (reference sequence). This CDR3 has 14 amino acids. The CDR3 nucleotides read TGTGCCAGCAGCTCGGTGGGAGAAGCGTACGAGCAGTACTTC. Protein product: CASSSVGEAYEQYF.

This clone came up once. This rearrangement joins TRBV7-9 to TRBJ1-3; no clear D gene. The V gene's germline CDR1 is SEHNR and CDR2 FQNEAQ (reference sequence). The CDR3 is 18 amino acids. Trimming left V 2 bases short and J 0 bases short, with 17 bases between. The CDR3 spells CASSLFGYKGRSGNTIYF. As DNA, the CDR3 is TGTGCCAGCAGCTTATTCGGTTACAAGGGCCGCTCTGGAAACACCATATATTTT. Variable domain in full (rest from reference TRBV7-9 and TRBJ1-3): DTGVSQNPRHKITKRGQNVTFRCDPISEHNRLYWYRQTLGQGPEFLTYFQNEAQLEKSRLLSDRFSAERPKGSFSTLEIQRTEQGDSAMYLCASSLFGYKGRSGNTIYFGEGSWLTVV.